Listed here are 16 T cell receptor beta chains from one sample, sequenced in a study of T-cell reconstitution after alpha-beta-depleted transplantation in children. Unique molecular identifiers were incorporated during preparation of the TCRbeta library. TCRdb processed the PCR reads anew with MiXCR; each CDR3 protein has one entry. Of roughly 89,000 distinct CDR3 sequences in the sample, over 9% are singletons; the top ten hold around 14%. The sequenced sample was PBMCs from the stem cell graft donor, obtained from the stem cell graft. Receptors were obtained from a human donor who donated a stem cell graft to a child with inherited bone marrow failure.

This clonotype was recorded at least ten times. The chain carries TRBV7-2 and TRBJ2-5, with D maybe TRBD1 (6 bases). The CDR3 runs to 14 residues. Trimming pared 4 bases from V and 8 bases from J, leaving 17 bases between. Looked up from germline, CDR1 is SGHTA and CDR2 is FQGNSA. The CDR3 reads CASSYNQGSDTQYF. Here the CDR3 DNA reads TGTGCCAGCAGCTACAATCAGGGGTCGGATACCCAGTACTTC.

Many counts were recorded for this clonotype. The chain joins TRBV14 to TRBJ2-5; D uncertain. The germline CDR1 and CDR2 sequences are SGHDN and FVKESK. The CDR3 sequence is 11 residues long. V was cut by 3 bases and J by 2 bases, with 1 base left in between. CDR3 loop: CASSQQETQYF. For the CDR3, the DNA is TGTGCCAGCAGCCAGCAAGAGACCCAGTACTTC.

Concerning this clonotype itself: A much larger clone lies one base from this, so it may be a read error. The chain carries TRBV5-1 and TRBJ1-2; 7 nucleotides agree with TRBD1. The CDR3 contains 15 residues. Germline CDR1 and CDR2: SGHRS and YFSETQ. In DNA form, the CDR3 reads TGCGCCAGCAGCAGGACAGGAGGGACTAACTATGGCTGCACCTTC. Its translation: CASSRTGGTNYGCTF.

The CDR3 region has the DNA TGTGCCAGCAGTTACTCGTTGGGTGGACAGGGGGCGAACCAAGAGACCCAGTACTTC. This gives the protein CASSYSLGGQGANQETQYF. This chain uses TRBV6-2 or TRBV6-3 with TRBJ2-5; the match to TRBD1 covers 11 bases. Per the germline V gene, CDR1 is MNHEY and CDR2 is SVGEGT. This CDR3 comprises 19 residues. The V gene end was trimmed by 0 bases and the J gene end by 0 bases; junction bases not matched to a gene: 9.

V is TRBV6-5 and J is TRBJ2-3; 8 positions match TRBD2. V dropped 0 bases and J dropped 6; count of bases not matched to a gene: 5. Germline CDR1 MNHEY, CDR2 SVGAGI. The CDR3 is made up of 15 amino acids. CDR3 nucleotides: TGTGCCAGCAGTTACTCCGGGACTAGAGAGGATACGCAGTATTTT. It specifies CASSYSGTREDTQYF.

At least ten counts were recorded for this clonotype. CDR3 sequence reads: CASGHRLADTGELFF. The CDR3 nucleotides are TGCGCCAGCGGGCATCGACTAGCCGATACCGGGGAGCTGTTTTTT. The chain has TRBV4-1 and TRBJ2-2, with 7 bases matching TRBD2. CDR1 MGHRA and CDR2 YSYEKL come from the germline V gene. The CDR3 extends over 15 amino acids. The J segment lost 5 bases and the V segment lost 8 bases, leaving 11 bases of the junction unmatched.

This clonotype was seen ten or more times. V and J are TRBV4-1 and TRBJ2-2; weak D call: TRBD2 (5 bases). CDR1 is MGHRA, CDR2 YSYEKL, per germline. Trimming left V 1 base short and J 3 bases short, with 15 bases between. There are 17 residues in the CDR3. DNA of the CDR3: TGCGCCAGCAGCCAAGTTGCGTGGGTCGGGGACACCGGGGAGCTGTTTTTT. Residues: CASSQVAWVGDTGELFF.

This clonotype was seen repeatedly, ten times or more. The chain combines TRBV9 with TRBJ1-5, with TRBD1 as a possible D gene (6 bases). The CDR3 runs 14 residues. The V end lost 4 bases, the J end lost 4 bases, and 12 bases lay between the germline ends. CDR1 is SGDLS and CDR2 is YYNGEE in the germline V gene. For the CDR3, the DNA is TGTGCCAGCAGCATCGGGGGGCCAAATCAGCCCCAGCATTTT. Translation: CASSIGGPNQPQHF.

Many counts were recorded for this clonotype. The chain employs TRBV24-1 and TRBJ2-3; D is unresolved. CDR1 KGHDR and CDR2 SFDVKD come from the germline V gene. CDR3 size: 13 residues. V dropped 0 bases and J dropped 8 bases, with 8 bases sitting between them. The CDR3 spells CATSDLISATQYF. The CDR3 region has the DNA TGTGCCACCAGTGATTTGATTTCAGCTACGCAGTATTTT.

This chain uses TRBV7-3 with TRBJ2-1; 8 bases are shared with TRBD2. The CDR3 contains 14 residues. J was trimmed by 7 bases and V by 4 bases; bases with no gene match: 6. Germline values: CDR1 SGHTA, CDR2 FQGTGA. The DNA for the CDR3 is TGTGCCAGCAGCTCAAGCGGGAGCCTAAATGAGCAGTTCTTC. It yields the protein CASSSSGSLNEQFF.

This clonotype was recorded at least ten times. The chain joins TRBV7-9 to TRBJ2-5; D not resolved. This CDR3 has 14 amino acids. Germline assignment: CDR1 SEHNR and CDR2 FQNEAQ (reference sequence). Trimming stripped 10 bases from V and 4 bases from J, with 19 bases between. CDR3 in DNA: TGTGCCACCGAAGCCGCCCCCCGCTCAGAGACCCAGTACTTC. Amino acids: CATEAAPRSETQYF.

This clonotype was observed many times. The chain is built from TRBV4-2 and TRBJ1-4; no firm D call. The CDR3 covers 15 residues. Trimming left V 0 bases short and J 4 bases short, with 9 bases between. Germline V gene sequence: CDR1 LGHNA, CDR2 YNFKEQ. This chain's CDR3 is CASSQESPLNEKLFF. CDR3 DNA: TGTGCCAGCAGCCAAGAGTCTCCACTTAATGAAAAACTGTTTTTT.

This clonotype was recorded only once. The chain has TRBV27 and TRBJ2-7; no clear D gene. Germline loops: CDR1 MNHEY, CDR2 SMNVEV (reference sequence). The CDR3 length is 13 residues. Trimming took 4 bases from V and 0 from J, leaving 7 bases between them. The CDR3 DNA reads TGTGCCAGCAGTTCCCGTTTCTCCTACGAGCAGTACTTC. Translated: CASSSRFSYEQYF.

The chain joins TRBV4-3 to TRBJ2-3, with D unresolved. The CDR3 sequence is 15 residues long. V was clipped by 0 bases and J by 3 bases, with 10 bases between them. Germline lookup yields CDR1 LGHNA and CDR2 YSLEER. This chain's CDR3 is CASSQDGRPTDTQYF. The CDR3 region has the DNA TGCGCCAGCAGCCAAGATGGCAGGCCTACAGATACGCAGTATTTT.

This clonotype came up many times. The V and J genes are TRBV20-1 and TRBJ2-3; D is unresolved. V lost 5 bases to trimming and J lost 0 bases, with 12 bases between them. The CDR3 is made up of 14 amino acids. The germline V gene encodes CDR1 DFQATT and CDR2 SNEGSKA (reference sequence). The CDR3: CSAPKTSSTDTQYF. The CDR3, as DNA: TGCAGTGCTCCAAAGACAAGCAGCACAGATACGCAGTATTTT.

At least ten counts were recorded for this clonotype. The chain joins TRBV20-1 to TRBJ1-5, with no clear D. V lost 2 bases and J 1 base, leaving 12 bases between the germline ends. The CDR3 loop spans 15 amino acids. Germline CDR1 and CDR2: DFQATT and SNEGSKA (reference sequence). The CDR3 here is CSARREGGSNQPQHF. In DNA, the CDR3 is TGCAGTGCTAGAAGGGAGGGTGGGAGCAATCAGCCCCAGCATTTT.